Each of the 8 T cell receptor beta chains below was sequenced from the same sample in a study of cytomegalovirus exposure and HLA in healthy donors. The PCR had 60 Vbeta and 13 Jbeta primers. Using immunoSEQ multiplex PCR, the repertoire was profiled, and TCRdb retains in-frame clones only, with some absent. The repertoire has roughly 190,000 clones, roughly four fifths of them found once; the top ten carry about 1.7%. Material for sequencing was PBMCs. Every receptor here comes from a woman between 18 and 29 years old in good health and CMV-seronegative.

The rearrangement links TRBV19 to TRBJ1-5; D ambiguous. Per germline, CDR1 LNHDA and CDR2 SQIVND (reference sequence). Trimming cost V 3 bases and J 3 bases, with 9 bases left between them. The CDR3 extends over 14 amino acids. The CDR3 DNA reads TGTGCCAGTAGTATGCGAGGTCCCAATCAGCCCCAGCATTTT. Its protein is CASSMRGPNQPQHF. Combining the CDR3 with reference TRBV19 and TRBJ1-5 gives the whole variable domain DGGITQSPKYLFRKEGQNVTLSCEQNLNHDAMYWYRQDPGQGLRLIYYSQIVNDFQKGDIAEGYSVSREKKESFPLTVTSAQKNPTAFYLCASSMRGPNQPQHFGDGTRLSIL.

The J gene is TRBJ2-7, the V gene TRBV27, with TRBD2 as a possible D gene (5 bases). The V end was cut by 7 bases, the J end by 0 bases, with 13 bases between. Per germline, CDR1 MNHEY and CDR2 SMNVEV (reference sequence). The CDR3 loop spans 14 amino acids. CDR3 residues: CASTPGFGSYEQYF. The CDR3 DNA follows: TGTGCCAGCACCCCGGGGTTTGGCTCCTACGAGCAGTACTTC.

The CDR3 protein is CASTEGGLRANVLTF. The CDR3 nucleotides are TGTGCCTCCACCGAGGGAGGGTTAAGGGCCAACGTCCTGACTTTC. V and J are TRBV10-3 and TRBJ2-6; 7 bases line up with TRBD2. Germline trimming cut 11 bases from V and 5 bases from J; bases unmatched to any gene: 12. The CDR3 is 15 amino acids. Germline V gene lookup returns CDR1 ENHRY and CDR2 SYGVKD.

This chain uses TRBV28 with TRBJ1-1; D unclear. Trimming left V 2 bases short and J 0 bases short, with 7 bases between. Germline V gene data show CDR1 as MDHEN and CDR2 as SYDVKM. The CDR3 spans 14 residues. CDR3 in DNA: TGTGCCAGCAGTTTAAACGGGATGAACACTGAAGCTTTCTTT. It encodes CASSLNGMNTEAFF.

V usage is TRBV14 and J usage is TRBJ2-7, with D possibly matching TRBD1 (6 bases). This CDR3 region has 14 residues. Germline V gene lookup returns CDR1 SGHDN and CDR2 FVKESK. The V gene lost 4 bases and the J gene lost 0 bases, with 10 bases spanning the gap. CDR3 nucleotide sequence: TGTGCCAGCAGCCGGACAGAAGGCTCCTACGAGCAGTACGTC. Translating gives CASSRTEGSYEQYV.

The V call is TRBV4-3, the J call TRBJ2-2; 15 bases match TRBD2. Germline CDR1 LGHNA, CDR2 YSLEER. The CDR3 has 18 amino acids. With 4 bases clipped from V and 3 bases from J, the junction kept 6 bases outside the gene matches. As DNA, the CDR3 is TGCGCCAGCAGCCCGGGACTAGCGGGAGGAGGAGACACCGGGGAGCTGTTTTTT. Translating gives CASSPGLAGGGDTGELFF.

The chain combines TRBV4-1 with TRBJ2-5, with a possible D match to TRBD2 (5 bases). The germline V and J ends were trimmed by 5 bases and 2 bases, with 9 bases remaining between them. Germline V gives CDR1 MGHRA, CDR2 YSYEKL. The CDR3 loop spans 13 amino acids. The CDR3 DNA is TGCGCCAGCAGCAGAGGGTTACAAGAGACCCAGTACTTC. This codes for CASSRGLQETQYF.

This clone was detected a few times. The chain links TRBV7-6 to TRBJ1-1; 7 bases match TRBD1. This CDR3 comprises 14 residues. Germline V gives CDR1 SGHVS, CDR2 FNYEAQ. V lost 5 bases and J lost 2; bases outside the gene matches: 5. In nucleotides, the CDR3 is TGTGCCAGCAGCGCAGACAGGGACAACACTGAAGCTTTCTTT. Amino acid sequence: CASSADRDNTEAFF.